These 16 T cell receptor beta chains were all obtained from the same sample, sequenced in a study of T cell responses to AZD1222 COVID-19 vaccine. Here immunoSEQ multiplex PCR was the method, and the copy in TCRdb shows in-frame clones only, minus some. The sample records fewer than 200,000 clones, more than 70% being singletons. The sample here was peripheral blood, taken 28 days after the second AZD1222 dose. These receptors were taken from an adult who received the AZD1222 COVID-19 vaccine.

The chain employs TRBV19 and TRBJ2-5; 11 bases match TRBD2. The CDR3 covers 15 residues. Germline CDR1 reads LNHDA; CDR2 reads SQIVND (reference sequence). The V gene end was trimmed by 6 bases and the J gene end by 1 base; junction bases not matched to a gene: 4. For the CDR3, the DNA is TGTGCCAGTAGGGCGGGACTAGCGGCCCAAGAGACCCAGTACTTC. As protein: CASRAGLAAQETQYF.

The CDR3 DNA reads as TGTGCCAGCAGTGAAGCGGTACCGCCGGGCGAGCAGTACTTC. This translates into CASSEAVPPGEQYF. The rearrangement uses TRBV2 and TRBJ2-7, with unresolved D. Per germline, CDR1 SNHLY and CDR2 FYNNEI. V was shortened by 0 bases and J by 6 bases, with 12 bases between the two germline ends. The CDR3 consists of 14 residues.

This clone was counted a single time. This rearrangement joins TRBV30 to TRBJ1-5; 8 bases fit TRBD1. This CDR3 comprises 14 residues. Germline V gene sequence: CDR1 GTSNPN, CDR2 SVGIG (reference sequence). V was pared by 0 bases and J by 5 bases, with 3 bases of the junction left unmatched. Here the CDR3 DNA reads TGTGCCTGGAGTGTCAGGGGGCAGGATCAGCCCCAGCATTTT. It yields the protein CAWSVRGQDQPQHF. Drawing the rest from reference TRBV30 and TRBJ1-5, the complete variable domain is SQTIHQWPATLVQPVGSPLSLECTVEGTSNPNLYWYRQAAGRGLQLLFYSVGIGQISSEVPQNLSASRPQDRQFILSSKKLLLSDSGFYLCAWSVRGQDQPQHFGDGTRLSIL.

Concerning this clone: Other DNA sequences from this sample encode an identical CDR3 as well. The rearrangement joins TRBV12-3 or TRBV12-4 to TRBJ2-1; D is perhaps TRBD1 (5 bases). The CDR3 contains 11 residues. The V end lost 6 bases, the J end lost 13 bases, and 13 bases lay between the germline ends. DNA of the CDR3: TGTGCCAGCAGCCCACAGGTAGAACAGTTCTTC. It translates to CASSPQVEQFF.

The chain employs TRBV3-1 (or the pseudogene TRBV3-2) and TRBJ2-2; D call uncertain. V lost 3 bases and J 4 bases, leaving 12 bases between the germline ends. CDR1 is LGHDT, CDR2 YNNKEL, per germline (reference sequence). The CDR3 runs to 15 residues. In DNA form, the CDR3 reads TGTGCCAGCAGCCAGAGAGGCAGGAGCACCGGGGAGCTGTTTTTT. Its protein is CASSQRGRSTGELFF.

This rearrangement joins TRBV19 to TRBJ1-1, with unresolved D. Trimming pared 3 bases from V and 0 bases from J, leaving 11 bases between. The CDR3 has 15 amino acids. Per the germline V gene, CDR1 is LNHDA and CDR2 is SQIVND (reference sequence). The CDR3 spells CASSISWGLNTEAFF. CDR3 nucleotides: TGTGCCAGTAGTATCAGTTGGGGTCTGAACACTGAAGCTTTCTTT.

This sequence joins TRBV12-3 or TRBV12-4 and TRBJ1-2, with 7 bases that match TRBD1. The CDR3 extends over 13 amino acids. V lost 5 bases and J lost 2; bases outside the gene matches: 2. The CDR3 DNA follows: TGTGCCAGCAGTCCGACAGGGAACTATGGCTACACCTTC. Translating it yields CASSPTGNYGYTF.

The chain carries TRBV6-5 and TRBJ1-1; D may be TRBD1 (5 bases). Trimming removed 0 bases at V and 1 base at J, with 6 bases between. The germline V gene encodes CDR1 MNHEY and CDR2 SVGAGI. The CDR3 length is 14 residues. The CDR3, as DNA: TGTGCCAGCAGTTACTCGGGGGGGAACACTGAAGCTTTCTTT. Protein: CASSYSGGNTEAFF.

This clone was detected only a few times. This chain connects TRBV6-2 or TRBV6-3 to TRBJ1-1; D is unresolved. This CDR3 comprises 12 residues. Germline CDR1 and CDR2: MNHEY and SVGEGT. Trimming took off 5 bases at V and 4 bases at J, with 8 bases between the two ends. In DNA, the CDR3 is TGTGCCAGCAGTATCGGGAGCACTGAAGCTTTCTTT. It is translated as CASSIGSTEAFF.

The sample holds one count of this clone. The chain is built from TRBV12-3 or TRBV12-4 and TRBJ2-7; D may correspond to TRBD1 or TRBD2 (6 bases each). Trimming stripped 3 bases from V and 5 bases from J, with 11 bases between. The CDR3 contains 13 residues. CDR3 in amino acids: CASSFLGGNEQYF. The CDR3 region has the DNA TGTGCCAGCAGTTTCCTCGGGGGCAACGAGCAGTACTTC.

V is TRBV11-3 and J is TRBJ1-5; D perhaps matches TRBD1 (6 bases). The CDR3 is 15 amino acids. CDR1 is SGHNT, CDR2 YENEEA, per germline. Trimming cost V 1 base and J 4 bases, with 11 bases left between them. The CDR3 region has the DNA TGTGCCAGCAGCTTAGCCCCGGACAGAAATCAGCCCCAGCATTTT. It encodes CASSLAPDRNQPQHF.

This chain's CDR3 is CASSPGTSGTTSTDTQYF. The CDR3 coding sequence is TGTGCCAGCAGCCCCGGGACTAGCGGGACCACTAGCACAGATACGCAGTATTTT. The chain recombines TRBV11-3 with TRBJ2-3, with 13 positions matching TRBD2. With 5 bases clipped from V and 0 bases from J, the junction kept 8 bases outside the gene matches. CDR3 length: 18 residues. CDR1 SGHNT and CDR2 YENEEA come from the germline V gene.

The chain joins TRBV10-2 to TRBJ1-1; no clear D. Between the trimmed V and J ends, which lost 0 bases and 1 base, there was a span of 0 bases. This CDR3 has 12 amino acids. Germline CDR1 reads WSHSY; CDR2 reads SAAADI. The CDR3 DNA sequence: TGCGCCAGCAGTGAGTCGAACACTGAAGCTTTCTTT. It yields the protein CASSESNTEAFF.

The chain links TRBV30 to TRBJ2-7; D possibly corresponds to TRBD2 (6 bases). The CDR3 runs 15 residues. Trimming removed 5 bases at V and 2 bases at J, with 19 bases between. Germline loops: CDR1 GTSNPN, CDR2 SVGIG (reference sequence). CDR3 sequence (DNA): TGTGCCTGGCGCCCCCTCGACGGGAGCACCTACGAGCAGTACTTC. Amino acid sequence: CAWRPLDGSTYEQYF.

This chain uses TRBV4-1 with TRBJ1-2; 9 nucleotides match TRBD1. This CDR3 region has 16 residues. J gave up 5 bases and V 1 base, and 8 bases lay outside the gene matches. Germline values: CDR1 MGHRA, CDR2 YSYEKL. This chain's CDR3 is CASSQVGTGWTYGYTF. CDR3 in DNA: TGCGCCAGCAGCCAAGTGGGGACAGGGTGGACTTATGGCTACACCTTC.

V is TRBV19 and J is TRBJ2-3; D remains unclear. This CDR3 spans 15 amino acids. From germline, CDR1 is LNHDA and CDR2 SQIVND (reference sequence). Between the trimmed V and J ends, which lost 8 bases and 0 bases, there was a span of 15 bases. The CDR3 sequence is CASSLSDPSTDTQYF. The CDR3 DNA sequence: TGTGCCAGTTCCCTATCGGATCCTAGCACAGATACGCAGTATTTT.